Each of the 22 T cell receptor beta chains below was sequenced from the same sample in a study of blood T cell repertoires in COVID-19. Profiling relied on immunoSEQ multiplex PCR, and the TCRdb table lists in-frame clones only, not all of them. The table includes approximately 200,000 clones, around 82% detected once. Sequencing input: PBMCs or T cells enriched from blood (not recorded which). These receptors came from a man aged 35 to 55 who had recovered from COVID-19.

The chain is built from TRBV18 and TRBJ1-1; 7 nucleotides match TRBD1. Germline CDR1 reads KGHSH; CDR2 reads LQKENI. This CDR3 is 14 amino acids long. Unmatched junction bases numbered 4, after V lost 3 bases and J lost 3 bases. The CDR3 is CASSPGDRDTEAFF. In nucleotides, the CDR3 is TGTGCCAGCTCACCGGGCGACAGGGACACTGAAGCTTTCTTT.

The CDR3: CASSTDRGRGEQYV. DNA of the CDR3: TGTGCCAGCAGTACGGACAGGGGCAGGGGCGAGCAGTACGTC. This chain links TRBV6-2 or TRBV6-3 with TRBJ2-7, with 9 bases aligning to TRBD1. From germline, CDR1 is MNHEY and CDR2 SVGEGT. The CDR3 runs 14 residues. The V segment lost 5 bases and the J segment 6 bases; nucleotides outside the gene matches: 8.

This clone has a handful of counts. At one boundary the junction diverges from the germline segment, which might be a read error. The chain joins TRBV5-1 to TRBJ2-1; 9 nucleotides match TRBD2. This CDR3 spans 15 amino acids. Germline V gives CDR1 SGHRS, CDR2 YFSETQ. DNA for the CDR3: TGCGCCAGCGGCTTGGGGTTAGCGGGAGACAATGAGCAGTTCTTC. Its protein product is CASGLGLAGDNEQFF. The variable domain in full, with the rest retrieved from reference TRBV5-1 and TRBJ2-1, is KAGVTQTPRYLIKTRGQQVTLSCSPISGHRSVSWYQQTPGQGLQFLFEYFSETQRNKGNFPGRFSGRQFSNSRSEMNVSTLELGDSALYLCASGLGLAGDNEQFFGPGTRLTVL.

The CDR3 here is CASTGSSTNEKLFF. CDR3 bases: TGTGCCAGTACAGGTTCATCAACTAATGAAAAACTGTTTTTT. This rearrangement joins TRBV19 to TRBJ1-4; D is uncertain. The germline V and J ends were trimmed by 7 bases and 0 bases, with 9 bases remaining between them. CDR3 size: 14 residues. Germline V gene sequence: CDR1 LNHDA, CDR2 SQIVND (reference sequence).

The sample holds many counts of this clone. J is TRBJ1-2 and V is TRBV5-6; possible D gene TRBD1, 6 bases. CDR1 is SGHDT and CDR2 is YYEEEE in the germline V gene. V lost 4 bases, J lost 8 bases, and 12 bases lay in between. This CDR3 region has 12 residues. The CDR3 DNA reads TGTGCCAGCAGCGCGGGGGCAGGCGGCTACACCTTC. Translated, it gives CASSAGAGGYTF.

V and J are TRBV7-3 and TRBJ1-5; D not resolved. The germline CDR1 and CDR2 sequences are SGHTA and FQGTGA. This CDR3 has 12 amino acids. Deletions cut 5 bases from V and 3 bases from J, with 5 bases between. CDR3 in DNA: TGTGCCAGCAGCCCTTCCAATCAGCCCCAGCATTTT. Protein product: CASSPSNQPQHF.

This clone has a single count. The sample carries other DNA sequences with the same CDR3. For the CDR3, the DNA is TGCGCCAGCAGCTTACAGGGGGCCAACACTGAAGCTTTCTTT. Protein: CASSLQGANTEAFF. The chain is built from TRBV5-1 and TRBJ1-1, with 9 bases fitting TRBD1. The CDR3 is made up of 14 amino acids. The germline gives CDR1 SGHRS, CDR2 YFSETQ. Trimming cost V 2 bases and J 2 bases; bases outside gene matches: 1.

This chain links TRBV6-9 with TRBJ2-3, with D tentatively TRBD1 (6 bases). V gave up 3 bases and J gave up 0 bases, with 13 bases separating them. The length of the CDR3 is 16 residues. Germline V gives CDR1 MNHGY, CDR2 SVAAGI. CDR3 region: CASSYRQAHSTDTQYF. In DNA, the CDR3 is TGTGCCAGCAGTTACCGACAGGCGCATAGCACAGATACGCAGTATTTT.

V is TRBV4-3 and J is TRBJ2-3; the D gene is possibly TRBD2 (6 bases). Trimming removed 1 base from V and 0 bases from J, with 17 bases in between. Germline V gives CDR1 LGHNA, CDR2 YSLEER. This CDR3 has 18 amino acids. CDR3 nucleotide sequence: TGCGCCAGCAGCCAAGTTGGGGGTGGAGGGGTAAGCACAGATACGCAGTATTTT. Its protein product is CASSQVGGGGVSTDTQYF.

This chain links TRBV7-9 with TRBJ2-7; tentatively, D is TRBD1 (5 bases). This CDR3 has 14 residues. Germline-derived CDR1 and CDR2 are SEHNR and FQNEAQ (reference sequence). Trimming took off 5 bases at V and 5 bases at J, with 16 bases between the two ends. The chain's CDR3 is CASSKNQGSNEQYF. CDR3 nucleotide sequence: TGTGCCAGCAGCAAGAATCAGGGTAGCAACGAGCAGTACTTC.

This clone was found once. The chain uses TRBV4-1 and TRBJ2-5; TRBD1 might be the D (6 bases). The length of the CDR3 is 15 residues. V was cut by 1 base and J by 5 bases, with 14 bases left in between. The germline gives CDR1 MGHRA, CDR2 YSYEKL. The CDR3 loop is CASSQVGGERETQYF. DNA for the CDR3: TGCGCCAGCAGCCAAGTAGGGGGAGAGAGGGAGACCCAGTACTTC.

The chain employs TRBV7-2 and TRBJ1-2; D call uncertain. In germline, CDR1 is SGHTA, CDR2 FQGNSA. The CDR3 is made up of 13 amino acids. The V and J ends lost 2 bases and 5 bases respectively, with 9 bases between them. The DNA for the CDR3 is TGTGCCAGCAGCTTAACTGACACGTATGGCTACACCTTC. It is translated as CASSLTDTYGYTF. Using reference TRBV7-2 and TRBJ1-2 for the parts outside the CDR3, the full variable domain is GAGVSQSPSNKVTEKGKDVELRCDPISGHTALYWYRQSLGQGLEFLIYFQGNSAPDKSGLPSDRFSAERTGGSVSTLTIQRTQQEDSAVYLCASSLTDTYGYTFGSGTRLTVV.

The CDR3, as DNA: TGTGCCAGCACCGAAGGGGAAATTTCATACGAGCAGTACTTC. Its protein product is CASTEGEISYEQYF. The rearrangement links TRBV2 to TRBJ2-7; TRBD1 is a possible D gene (5 bases). Trimming removed 7 bases from V and 4 bases from J, with 17 bases in between. CDR1 and CDR2 (germline): SNHLY, FYNNEI. This CDR3 has 14 residues.

The chain uses TRBV14 and TRBJ1-2; weak D call: TRBD1 (5 bases). V lost 0 bases, J lost 4 bases, and 6 bases lay in between. Per germline, CDR1 SGHDN and CDR2 FVKESK. The CDR3 extends over 13 amino acids. Here the CDR3 reads CASSQDDSYGYTF. For the CDR3, the DNA is TGTGCCAGCAGCCAAGATGACAGCTATGGCTACACCTTC.

This chain connects TRBV7-2 to TRBJ1-1, with unresolved D. Germline CDR1 SGHTA, CDR2 FQGNSA. Trimming shortened V by 5 bases and J by 0 bases, and 13 bases separated the two germline ends. The CDR3 length is 15 residues. The CDR3 DNA reads as TGTGCCAGCAGCCCCCCCGCGGGAGTGAACACTGAAGCTTTCTTT. Its translation: CASSPPAGVNTEAFF.

The rearrangement links TRBV5-1 to TRBJ2-1; 8 bases align to TRBD2. The CDR3 spans 17 residues. After removal of 2 bases from V and 5 bases from J, the junction contained 12 bases not matched to a gene. Germline V gene lookup returns CDR1 SGHRS and CDR2 YFSETQ. As DNA, the CDR3 is TGCGCCAGCAGCTTATCCCCAGCGGGAGACGCCAACAATGAGCAGTTCTTC. This codes for CASSLSPAGDANNEQFF.

This chain joins TRBV9 and TRBJ1-3, with D unclear. The germline gives CDR1 SGDLS, CDR2 YYNGEE. The CDR3 has 17 amino acids. The germline V and J ends were trimmed by 0 bases and 0 bases, with 13 bases remaining between them. CDR3 sequence: CASSVAGVSLSGNTIYF. The CDR3, as DNA: TGTGCCAGCAGCGTAGCCGGTGTAAGCCTCTCTGGAAACACCATATATTTT.

The chain is built from TRBV28 and TRBJ2-7, with 12 bases identical to TRBD2. CDR3 length: 19 residues. Germline-derived CDR1 and CDR2 are MDHEN and SYDVKM. The ends lost 2 bases at V and 4 bases at J; junction bases unmatched: 15. In DNA form, the CDR3 reads TGTGCCAGCAGTTTAATTGAGACTAGCGGGAGCAAAGTCTCTTACGAGCAGTACTTC. Translating it yields CASSLIETSGSKVSYEQYF.

V and J are TRBV6-1 and TRBJ1-3; possibly TRBD1 for D (6 bases). Germline CDR1 MNHNS, CDR2 SASEGT. CDR3 length: 14 residues. Trimming pared 1 base from V and 9 bases from J, leaving 13 bases between. In nucleotides, the CDR3 is TGTGCCAGCAGTGAAGGGACAGAGGGGAGCACCATATATTTT. Translated, it gives CASSEGTEGSTIYF.

This chain uses TRBV4-3 with TRBJ1-5; D possibly corresponds to TRBD1 (5 bases). This CDR3 has 16 residues. The germline CDR1 and CDR2 sequences are LGHNA and YSLEER. V lost 1 base and J lost 2, with 12 bases in between. This CDR3 is CASSQVWGRGNQPQHF. The CDR3 nucleotides read TGCGCCAGCAGCCAAGTCTGGGGCAGGGGCAATCAGCCCCAGCATTTT.

The V and J genes are TRBV3-1 (or the pseudogene TRBV3-2) and TRBJ1-6; D remains unclear. The CDR3 consists of 16 residues. V gave up 4 bases and J gave up 10 bases, with 20 bases separating them. CDR1 is LGHDT, CDR2 YNNKEL, per germline (reference sequence). This chain's CDR3 is CASSPPPRIPRSPLHF. In DNA form, the CDR3 reads TGTGCCAGCAGCCCTCCACCCAGGATCCCCAGGTCACCCCTCCACTTT.

The CDR3 coding sequence is TGTGCCACCAGTGATTCCCCGTCGACTAGCGGGAGTTGGGACAATGAGCAGTTCTTC. This gives the protein CATSDSPSTSGSWDNEQFF. The V call is TRBV24-1, the J call TRBJ2-1, with 12 bases lining up with TRBD2. Trimming took 2 bases from V and 5 from J; bases not matched to a gene: 12. This CDR3 has 19 amino acids. In germline, CDR1 is KGHDR, CDR2 SFDVKD.